This T cell receptor beta chain was documented in a study of T cells in Graves' hyperthyroidism and ophthalmopathy. CDR1 is ENHRY, CDR2 SYGVKD, per germline. The V and J ends lost 4 bases and 1 base respectively, with 20 bases between them. The CDR3 sequence is 17 residues long. It was RNA transcripts that yielded the amplified TCR beta CDR3 regions. HTBI primers were employed in a first-round RT-PCR of the TCR CDR3. Each CDR3 protein gets one entry after TCRdb re-called the multiplex PCR reads with MiXCR. Altogether over 550,000 distinct CDR3 sequences are present, approximately 15% being singletons, with the ten largest covering around 19%.

The sequencing sample was made of blood. The clonotype was recovered from a woman between 18 and 29 years old with Graves' hyperthyroidism. The rearrangement joins TRBV10-3 to TRBJ2-7; D is undetermined. CDR3 bases: TGTGCCATCAGTGGAGGTGGGTCAGGTGCCATTTCCTACGAGCAGTACTTC. This translates into CAISGGGSGAISYEQYF.